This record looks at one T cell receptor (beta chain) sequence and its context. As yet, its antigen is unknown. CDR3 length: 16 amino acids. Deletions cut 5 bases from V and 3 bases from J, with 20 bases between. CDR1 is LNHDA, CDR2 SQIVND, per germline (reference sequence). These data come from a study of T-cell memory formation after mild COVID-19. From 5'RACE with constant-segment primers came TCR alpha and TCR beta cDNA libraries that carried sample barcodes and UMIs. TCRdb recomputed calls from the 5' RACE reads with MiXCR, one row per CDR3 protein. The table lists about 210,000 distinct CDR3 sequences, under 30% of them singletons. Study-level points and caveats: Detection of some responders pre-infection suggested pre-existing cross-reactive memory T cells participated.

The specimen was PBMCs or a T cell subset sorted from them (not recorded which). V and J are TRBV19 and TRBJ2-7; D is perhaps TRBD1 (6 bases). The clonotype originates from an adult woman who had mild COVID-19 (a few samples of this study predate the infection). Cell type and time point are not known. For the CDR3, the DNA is TGTGCCAGTAGTGACCCTCACACAGGGTGGGACTACGAGCAGTACTTC. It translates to CASSDPHTGWDYEQYF.